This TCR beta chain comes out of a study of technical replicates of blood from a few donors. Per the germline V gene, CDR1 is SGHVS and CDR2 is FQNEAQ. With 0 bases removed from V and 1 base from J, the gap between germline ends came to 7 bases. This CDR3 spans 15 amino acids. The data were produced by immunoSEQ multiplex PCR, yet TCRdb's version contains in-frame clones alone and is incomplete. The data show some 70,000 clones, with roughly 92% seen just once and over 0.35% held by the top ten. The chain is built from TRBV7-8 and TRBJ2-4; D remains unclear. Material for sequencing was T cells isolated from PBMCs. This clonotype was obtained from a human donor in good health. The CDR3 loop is CASSLASDAKNIQYF. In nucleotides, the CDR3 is TGTGCCAGCAGCTTAGCATCAGATGCCAAAAACATTCAGTACTTC. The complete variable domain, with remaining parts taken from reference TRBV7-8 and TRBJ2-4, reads GAGVSQSPRYKVAKRGQDVALRCDPISGHVSLFWYQQALGQGPEFLTYFQNEAQLDKSGLPSDRFFAERPEGSVSTLKIQRTQQEDSAVYLCASSLASDAKNIQYFGAGTRLSVL.